The table lists the clone carrying this T cell receptor (beta chain) with a count of one. No antigen is known for it. The data originate from a study of cytomegalovirus exposure and HLA in healthy donors. Researchers ran the PCR with 60 Vbeta and 13 Jbeta primers. Sequencing was performed with immunoSEQ multiplex PCR; in TCRdb, only in-frame clones are kept and a portion is missing. In the table there are about 140,000 clones, about 78% of which are singletons. Broader study findings: As a later analysis showed, a missense DCLRE1C variant was linked to trimming of TCR beta V- and J-genes.

Trimming cost V 0 bases and J 6 bases; bases outside gene matches: 11. In germline, CDR1 is SGHVS, CDR2 FNYEAQ. CDR3 length: 17 amino acids. The sample taken for sequencing was PBMCs. The sequence derives from a man aged 50 to 59 in good health and CMV-seropositive. The chain couples TRBV7-6 to TRBJ2-1, with 7 bases that match TRBD1. The CDR3 region is CASSLALWDSDSNEQFF. DNA of the CDR3: TGTGCCAGCAGCTTAGCGCTCTGGGACAGTGACTCCAATGAGCAGTTCTTC.